Detailed here is one T cell receptor (beta chain). This specimen belongs to a study of control samples from healthy donors and cancer patients. Only in-frame clones appear in the TCRdb table, and some are missing; sequencing was by immunoSEQ multiplex PCR. The data show fewer than 500,000 clones, 90% seen once. Sequencing used PBMCs. This receptor was taken from a man in his forties or fifties with head and neck cancer.

The CDR3 region has the DNA TGTGCCAGCAGTGGTGGAAACACCATATATTTT. Protein: CASSGGNTIYF. The V gene is TRBV12-3 or TRBV12-4, the J gene TRBJ1-3; the D is unclear. Deletions cut 5 bases from V and 3 bases from J, with 2 bases between. This CDR3 has 11 amino acids.